The sequence of this T cell receptor (beta chain) was determined in a study of identical twins (dated by TCRdb to about 2016). Regarding the research as a whole: TCR alpha and beta repertoires from monozygotic twins, unrelated adults of various ages and cord blood were deep-sequenced to test whether fetal clonotypes persist. To rule out contamination, the twin experiments were replicated at different times with different library preparation protocols.

Results the study describes overall, beyond this receptor: Fewer insertions were carried by abundant cord blood beta clonotypes, a similar but weaker trend appeared in young adult naive repertoires, and no such trend appeared in memory repertoires. Excess twin sharing in beta out-of-frame sequences was weaker because fewer shared sequences lowered the signal-to-noise ratio. Conclusions relied on cross-sectional statistical analysis, since the same donors could not be followed over many years. Compared with coincidental sharing between unrelated individuals, out-of-frame TCR alpha sequences shared between twins had an excess of sequences with low generation probability. Zero-insertion analyses could be partly confounded by invariant T cells such as MAIT and iNKT, though diverse VJ usage argued against such confounding for most clonotypes. Out-of-frame TCR alpha sharing in monozygotic twins was systematically underestimated by recombination models, whereas sharing between unrelated individuals was in agreement with the recombination models.

From cysteine to phenylalanine, the CDR3 is 15 amino acids long. The CDR3 DNA has 45 bases and is translated from base 1. As encoded in the germline V gene (reference sequence), CDR1 is SEHNR while CDR2 is FQNEAQ. The V end gives up 3 bases and the J end 3 bases, leaving 4 bases in the junction not matched to a gene. Library preparation used 5' RACE. The instrument was an Illumina HiSeq 2000. A universal primer binding site was added through template switching, and the final cDNA carried a unique molecular identifier so that TCR cDNA molecules could be counted accurately. First-strand cDNA for TCR alpha and beta chains was synthesized from specific primers in the conserved constant-segment region. To control for contamination, every cDNA library was double barcoded, receiving both a SMART-Mk sample barcode and Illumina barcodes. Two successive PCR steps introduced TruSeq adapter sequences along with Illumina sample barcodes. Sequencing of the TCR alpha and beta cDNA libraries was done on the Illumina HiSeq platform using custom primers. As for how the authors treated the data: MiGEC processed the raw reads to extract unique molecular identifiers, while MiXCR was used to determine the CDR3 positions. Recombination models were inferred per individual with the repgenHMM and IGoR tools using an EM algorithm. The analysis of shared clonotypes was done with the tcR package in R, with sharing normalized by the product of cloneset sizes. To study raw recombination without the effects of thymic and clonal selection, out-of-frame nonproductive sequences were analyzed. TCRdb reprocessed the public reads (quality trimming at Q25 with fastp, clone calling with MiXCR) and kept in-frame beta chains. Rows with one shared CDR3 protein collapse into an entry with the most common genes and DNA. TCRdb's processing, not the authors', yielded these V and J calls. The sample records some 710,000 distinct CDR3 sequences, around 6.1% of which are singletons. Around 2% of the sample is taken by the ten largest.

This clonotype was recorded many times. Its antigen remains undetermined. Base qualities are not provided; no much larger clone lies one nucleotide away. All donors were healthy Caucasians. Three unrelated non-twin adults were also sequenced: a male aged 18 to 30, a male aged 50 to 60 and a female aged 50 to 60. Miltenyi CD45RO+ enrichment and human naive T-cell isolation kits were used to isolate memory (CD45RO+) and naive T cells from PBMC. The chain is assembled from TRBV7-9 and TRBJ2-5; the central 10 bases match TRBD2. This receptor was identified in a man aged 18-30 years in good health. Input material: naive T cells sorted from blood. Per the publication, the cell subset or site label means: cells isolated with a human naive T-cell isolation kit. The CDR3 has the sequence CASSLSLAGEETQYF. The DNA sequence reads TGTGCCAGCAGCTTGAGCCTAGCGGGAGAAGAGACCCAGTACTTC.